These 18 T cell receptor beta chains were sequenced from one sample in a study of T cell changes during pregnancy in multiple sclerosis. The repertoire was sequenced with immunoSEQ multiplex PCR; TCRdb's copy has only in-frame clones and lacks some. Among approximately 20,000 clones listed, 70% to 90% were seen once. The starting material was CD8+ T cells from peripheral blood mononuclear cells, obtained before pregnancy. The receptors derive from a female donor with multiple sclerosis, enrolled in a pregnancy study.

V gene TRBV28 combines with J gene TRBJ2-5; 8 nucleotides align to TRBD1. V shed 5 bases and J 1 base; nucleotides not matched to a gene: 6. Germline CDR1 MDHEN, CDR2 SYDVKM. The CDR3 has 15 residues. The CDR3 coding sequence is TGTGCCAGCAGTCCGATTGGACAGGGCCAAGAGACCCAGTACTTC. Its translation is CASSPIGQGQETQYF.

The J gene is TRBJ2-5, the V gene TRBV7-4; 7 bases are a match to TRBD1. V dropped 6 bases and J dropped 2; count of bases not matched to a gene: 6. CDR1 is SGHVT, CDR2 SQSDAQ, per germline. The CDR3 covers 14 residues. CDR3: CASSSRQGQETQYF. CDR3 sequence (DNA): TGTGCCAGCAGTTCAAGACAGGGTCAAGAGACCCAGTACTTC.

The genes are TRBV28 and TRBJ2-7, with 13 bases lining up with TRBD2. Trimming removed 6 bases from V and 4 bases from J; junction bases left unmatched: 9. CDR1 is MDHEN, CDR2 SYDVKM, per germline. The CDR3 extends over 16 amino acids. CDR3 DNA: TGTGCCAGCAGCCGAACCCGGACTAGCGGGAGATACGAGCAGTACTTC. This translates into CASSRTRTSGRYEQYF.

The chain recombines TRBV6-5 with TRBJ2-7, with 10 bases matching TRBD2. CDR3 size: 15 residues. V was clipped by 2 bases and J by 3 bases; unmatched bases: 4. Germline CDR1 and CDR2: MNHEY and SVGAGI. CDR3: CASSYAGLAHYEQYF. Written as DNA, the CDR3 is TGTGCCAGCAGTTACGCGGGACTAGCGCACTACGAGCAGTACTTC.

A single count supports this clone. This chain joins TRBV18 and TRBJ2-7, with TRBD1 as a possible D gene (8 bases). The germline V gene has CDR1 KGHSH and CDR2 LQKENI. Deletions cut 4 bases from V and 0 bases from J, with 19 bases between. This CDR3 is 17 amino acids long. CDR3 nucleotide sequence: TGTGCCAGCTCACAAACTCGGGGGGACAGGAGCTCCTACGAGCAGTACTTC. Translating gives CASSQTRGDRSSYEQYF.

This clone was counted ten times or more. CDR3 nucleotide sequence: TGCGCCAGCAGCCAAGATTTGGGGGCCCAGGGGCACGCTTTCTTT. Translated, it gives CASSQDLGAQGHAFF. This sequence joins TRBV4-1 and TRBJ1-1; D might be TRBD1 (6 bases). CDR1 is MGHRA, CDR2 YSYEKL, per germline. With 0 bases removed from V and 11 bases from J, the gap between germline ends came to 19 bases. The CDR3 has 15 amino acids.

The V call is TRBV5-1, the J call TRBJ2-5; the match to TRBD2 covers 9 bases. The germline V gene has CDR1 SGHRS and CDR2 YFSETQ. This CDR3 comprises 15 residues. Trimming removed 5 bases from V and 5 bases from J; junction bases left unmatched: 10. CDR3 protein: CASSLSGGPPETQYF. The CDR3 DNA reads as TGCGCCAGCAGTCTTAGCGGGGGCCCCCCGGAGACCCAGTACTTC.

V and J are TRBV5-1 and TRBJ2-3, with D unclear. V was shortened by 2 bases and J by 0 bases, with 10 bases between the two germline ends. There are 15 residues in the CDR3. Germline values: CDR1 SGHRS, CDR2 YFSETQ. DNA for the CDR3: TGCGCCAGCAGCTTCGACTTACCTAGCACAGATACGCAGTATTTT. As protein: CASSFDLPSTDTQYF.

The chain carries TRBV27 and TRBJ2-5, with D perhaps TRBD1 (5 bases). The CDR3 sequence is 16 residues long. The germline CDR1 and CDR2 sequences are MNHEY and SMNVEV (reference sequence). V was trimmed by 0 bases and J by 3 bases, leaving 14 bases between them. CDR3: CASSLSSPGLKETQYF. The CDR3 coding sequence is TGTGCCAGCAGTTTATCGTCGCCAGGGTTAAAAGAGACCCAGTACTTC.

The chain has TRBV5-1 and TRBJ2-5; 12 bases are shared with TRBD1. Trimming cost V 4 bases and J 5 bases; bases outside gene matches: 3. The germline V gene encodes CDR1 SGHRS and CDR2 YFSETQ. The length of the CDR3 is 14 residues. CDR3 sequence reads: CASSEGQGAETQYF. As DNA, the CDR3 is TGCGCCAGCAGCGAGGGACAGGGGGCTGAGACCCAGTACTTC.

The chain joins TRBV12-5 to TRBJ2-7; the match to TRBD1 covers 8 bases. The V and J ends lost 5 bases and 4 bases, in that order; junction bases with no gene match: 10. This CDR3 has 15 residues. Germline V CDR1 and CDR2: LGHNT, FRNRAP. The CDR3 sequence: CASGTTWDRRYEQYF. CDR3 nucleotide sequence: TGTGCTAGTGGTACCACCTGGGACAGGAGGTACGAGCAGTACTTC.

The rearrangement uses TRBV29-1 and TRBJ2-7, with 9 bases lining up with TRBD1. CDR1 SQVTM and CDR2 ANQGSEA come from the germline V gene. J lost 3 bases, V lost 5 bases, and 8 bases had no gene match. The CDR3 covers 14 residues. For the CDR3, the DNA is TGCAGCGTTCAACAGGGGGCGAGTATCTACGAGCAGTACTTC. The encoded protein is CSVQQGASIYEQYF.

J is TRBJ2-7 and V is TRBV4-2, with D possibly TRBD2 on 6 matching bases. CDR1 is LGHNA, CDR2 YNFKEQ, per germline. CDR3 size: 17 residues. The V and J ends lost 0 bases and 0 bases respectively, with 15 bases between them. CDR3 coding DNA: TGTGCCAGCAGCCAAGATTGGGGTAGCGGCAACTCCTACGAGCAGTACTTC. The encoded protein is CASSQDWGSGNSYEQYF.

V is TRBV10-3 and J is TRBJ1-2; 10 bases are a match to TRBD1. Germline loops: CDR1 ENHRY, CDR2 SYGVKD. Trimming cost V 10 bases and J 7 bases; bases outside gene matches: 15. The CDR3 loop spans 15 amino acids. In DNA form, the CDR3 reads TGTGCCAGCGGGGTGACCGGGACAGGGGTTGTTGGCTACACCTTC. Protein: CASGVTGTGVVGYTF.

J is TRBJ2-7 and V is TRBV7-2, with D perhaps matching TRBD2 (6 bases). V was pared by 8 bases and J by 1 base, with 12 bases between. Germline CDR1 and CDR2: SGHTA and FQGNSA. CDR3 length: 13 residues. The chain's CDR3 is CASGELASYEQYF. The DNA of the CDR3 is TGTGCCAGCGGGGAGCTAGCGTCCTACGAGCAGTACTTC. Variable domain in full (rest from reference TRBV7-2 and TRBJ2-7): GAGVSQSPSNKVTEKGKDVELRCDPISGHTALYWYRQSLGQGLEFLIYFQGNSAPDKSGLPSDRFSAERTGGSVSTLTIQRTQQEDSAVYLCASGELASYEQYFGPGTRLTVT.

The CDR3 coding sequence is TGTGCCATCAGTGAGGAAGCGGCTCCCTCCTACGAGCAGTACTTC. This translates into CAISEEAAPSYEQYF. The J gene is TRBJ2-7, the V gene TRBV10-3; TRBD2 might be the D (5 bases). Trimming cost V 2 bases and J 0 bases, with 11 bases left between them. The CDR3 is made up of 15 amino acids. From germline, CDR1 is ENHRY and CDR2 SYGVKD.

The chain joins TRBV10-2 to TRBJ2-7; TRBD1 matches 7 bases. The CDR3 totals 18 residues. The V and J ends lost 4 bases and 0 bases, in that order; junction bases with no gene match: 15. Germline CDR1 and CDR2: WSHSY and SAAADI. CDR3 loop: CASSGTIPATGFSYEQYF. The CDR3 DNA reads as TGCGCCAGCAGTGGAACTATACCGGCGACAGGGTTCTCCTACGAGCAGTACTTC.

CDR3 region: CASSLAQGAPDTQYF. CDR3 bases: TGTGCCAGCAGCTTAGCACAGGGGGCGCCAGATACGCAGTATTTT. The J gene is TRBJ2-3, the V gene TRBV7-9, with 9 bases fitting TRBD1. CDR1 and CDR2 (germline): SEHNR, FQNEAQ (reference sequence). This CDR3 is 15 amino acids long. The V segment lost 0 bases and the J segment 4 bases; nucleotides outside the gene matches: 2.